This T cell receptor (beta chain) appears in the sequencing data of a study of T-cell reconstitution after alpha-beta-depleted transplantation in children. For TCRbeta, the library was prepared with unique molecular identifiers. From the PCR reads, TCRdb called clonotypes with MiXCR, one entry per CDR3 protein. The sample records 250,000 to 350,000 distinct CDR3 sequences, approximately 23% being singletons. Notes on the study in general: At around two months after transplant, the alpha-beta T cells were reportedly derived from several hundred expanded clones that came from non-depleted graft cells.

The CDR3 is 12 residues long. V was trimmed by 3 bases and J by 10 bases, leaving 7 bases between them. Germline V gene sequence: CDR1 SEHNR, CDR2 FQNEAQ (reference sequence). This clonotype showed up just a few times. The target antigen is unknown. This sequence was found in a male patient younger than 18 who had a stem cell transplant for acute lymphoblastic leukemia, so the T cells may come from the graft donor. J is TRBJ1-6 and V is TRBV7-9; no clear D gene. The sample here was PBMCs, mostly from graft donor cells, taken 180 days after TCRalphabeta/CD19-depleted stem cell transplant. As DNA, the CDR3 is TGTGCCAGCAGCTTTGGTCAATCACCCCTCCACTTT. Amino acids: CASSFGQSPLHF.